The next 29 T cell receptor beta chains were all read from a single sample in a study of identical twins. TCRdb independently ran MiXCR on the 5' RACE reads; one entry per CDR3 protein. Of 690,000 or so distinct CDR3 sequences in the sample, more than 6.5% were seen once. The same specimen was also included in a second study, on yellow fever vaccine responses in identical twins.

Sequencing input: PBMCs. The receptors derive from a woman aged 18-29 years in good health.

The rearrangement uses TRBV5-1 and TRBJ2-4; D unresolved. The CDR3 is 19 amino acids. Trimming shortened V by 1 base and J by 1 base, and 21 bases separated the two germline ends. The germline V gene has CDR1 SGHRS and CDR2 YFSETQ. CDR3 DNA sequence: TGCGCCAGCAGCTTGTTCTCGTTTCGGCCTAGTGAGGCCAAAAACATTCAGTACTTC. This codes for CASSLFSFRPSEAKNIQYF.

This rearrangement joins TRBV6-1 to TRBJ1-1; the match to TRBD1 covers 11 bases. V was clipped by 7 bases and J by 1 base; unmatched bases: 8. The CDR3 has 16 residues. CDR1 is MNHNS, CDR2 SASEGT, per germline. This CDR3 reads CASKPGQGAWNTEAFF. The DNA of the CDR3 is TGTGCCAGCAAGCCAGGACAGGGGGCTTGGAACACTGAAGCTTTCTTT.

The V call is TRBV7-2, the J call TRBJ2-7; D not resolved. Germline V gene data show CDR1 as SGHTA and CDR2 as FQGNSA. The CDR3 spans 14 residues. Trimming removed 4 bases from V and 0 bases from J, with 10 bases in between. CDR3 DNA: TGTGCCAGCAGCTGGGATAGGTACTCCTACGAGCAGTACTTC. Protein: CASSWDRYSYEQYF.

This clonotype was seen a handful of times. This chain links TRBV20-1 with TRBJ2-3, with D possibly called TRBD1 or TRBD2 (5 bases each). Germline V gene sequence: CDR1 DFQATT, CDR2 SNEGSKA (reference sequence). V dropped 3 bases and J dropped 6 bases, with 19 bases sitting between them. This CDR3 is built from 15 residues. The CDR3 is CSARSQDSSGDTQYF. In DNA, the CDR3 is TGCAGTGCTAGGTCCCAGGACTCCTCAGGGGATACGCAGTATTTT.

The chain links TRBV7-9 to TRBJ2-5; D unclear. V was pared by 0 bases and J by 2 bases, with 16 bases between. The CDR3 sequence is 17 residues long. CDR1 SEHNR and CDR2 FQNEAQ come from the germline V gene (reference sequence). This chain's CDR3 is CASSLALYRTEQETQYF. CDR3 sequence (DNA): TGTGCCAGCAGCTTAGCCTTATACCGGACGGAACAAGAGACCCAGTACTTC.

This clonotype has ten or more counts. This chain connects TRBV6-2 or TRBV6-3 to TRBJ2-7, with 8 bases matching TRBD2. Germline lookup yields CDR1 MNHEY and CDR2 SVGEGT. There are 17 residues in the CDR3. Trimming cost V 2 bases and J 1 base; bases outside gene matches: 10. The DNA for the CDR3 is TGTGCCAGCAGTTACCCCCCCCAGCGGGAGAGATCCTACGAGCAGTACTTC. Its protein is CASSYPPQRERSYEQYF.

This clonotype was counted between two and nine times. This chain uses TRBV4-1 with TRBJ2-5; 13 bases map to TRBD2. Germline V gene data show CDR1 as MGHRA and CDR2 as YSYEKL. Losses at the gene ends were 2 bases for V and 2 bases for J; bases not matched to a gene: 2. This CDR3 is 16 amino acids long. Written as DNA, the CDR3 is TGCGCCAGCAGCCAACGGACTAGCGGGGGACAAGAGACCCAGTACTTC. Encoded protein: CASSQRTSGGQETQYF.

V gene TRBV6-4 combines with J gene TRBJ2-3; D is ambiguous. V was pared by 0 bases and J by 2 bases, with 6 bases between. Per germline, CDR1 MRHNA and CDR2 SNTAGT. The CDR3 has 14 residues. CDR3 in DNA: TGTGCCAGCAGTGACTCAGATTTCACAGATACGCAGTATTTT. The encoded protein is CASSDSDFTDTQYF.

This clonotype has at least ten counts. The gene calls are TRBV20-1 and TRBJ2-1; 10 positions match TRBD2. CDR1 and CDR2 from the germline V gene are DFQATT and SNEGSKA (reference sequence). The trim removed 1 base at V and 7 bases at J, leaving 4 bases unmatched. The CDR3 has 14 amino acids. The CDR3 protein is CSARGLAGANEQFF. The CDR3, as DNA: TGCAGTGCTAGAGGTCTAGCGGGGGCTAATGAGCAGTTCTTC.

In this sample, this clonotype turned up many times. The chain joins TRBV12-3 or TRBV12-4 to TRBJ2-4; a possible D gene is TRBD2 (5 bases). V was clipped by 5 bases and J by 3 bases, with 11 bases between them. The CDR3 runs 14 residues. CDR3: CASSPPEGKNIQYF. DNA for the CDR3: TGTGCCAGCAGTCCTCCTGAGGGCAAAAACATTCAGTACTTC.

This chain links TRBV19 with TRBJ1-1; D unclear. With 6 bases removed from V and 3 bases from J, the gap between germline ends came to 11 bases. The CDR3 consists of 13 residues. Germline values: CDR1 LNHDA, CDR2 SQIVND (reference sequence). The CDR3 coding sequence is TGTGCCAGTAGCCTTTACAGCTACACTGAAGCTTTCTTT. This encodes CASSLYSYTEAFF.

In its sample, this clonotype was seen a few times. This chain uses TRBV7-3 with TRBJ2-6; 7 nucleotides line up with TRBD1. Germline V CDR1 and CDR2: SGHTA, FQGTGA. V was pared by 6 bases and J by 1 base, with 9 bases of the junction left unmatched. There are 17 residues in the CDR3. This CDR3 is CASSTTGSRSGANVLTF. Written as DNA, the CDR3 is TGTGCCAGCAGTACGACAGGGTCTCGGTCTGGGGCCAACGTCCTGACTTTC.

The table lists this clonotype with a few counts. V usage is TRBV24-1 and J usage is TRBJ2-1, with 14 bases fitting TRBD2. The CDR3 totals 16 residues. Germline V gives CDR1 KGHDR, CDR2 SFDVKD. Trimming at V came to 3 bases and at J to 10 bases, leaving 7 bases not matched to a gene. CDR3 DNA: TGTGCCACCAGTGATCCTGGGACTAGCGGGAGAGGAGAGCAGTTCTTC. Encoded protein: CATSDPGTSGRGEQFF.

This clonotype has only a few counts. The chain has TRBV20-1 and TRBJ1-5, with a weak D call TRBD1 (6 bases). V dropped 2 bases and J dropped 3 bases, with 8 bases sitting between them. The CDR3 is 13 amino acids. Germline-derived CDR1 and CDR2 are DFQATT and SNEGSKA (reference sequence). CDR3 region: CSARRGANQPQHF. The DNA of the CDR3 is TGCAGTGCTAGAAGGGGGGCCAATCAGCCCCAGCATTTT.

The CDR3 DNA follows: TGTGCCAGCAGTGAACGGGCGGCCCCGACGCAGTATTTT. Its protein is CASSERAAPTQYF. The chain couples TRBV6-1 to TRBJ2-3, with D uncertain. The CDR3 loop spans 13 amino acids. Germline lookup yields CDR1 MNHNS and CDR2 SASEGT. V was cut by 2 bases and J by 9 bases, with 12 bases left in between.

This clonotype was picked up a small number of times. The chain couples TRBV29-1 to TRBJ1-2; D unclear. Germline V CDR1 and CDR2: SQVTM, ANQGSEA. This CDR3 has 13 amino acids. Deletions cut 2 bases from V and 2 bases from J, with 9 bases between. The DNA of the CDR3 is TGCAGCGTTGAACTAGGGAGGAACTATGGCTACACCTTC. It is translated as CSVELGRNYGYTF.

This clonotype showed up just a few times. V is TRBV10-1 and J is TRBJ1-1, with TRBD1 identical over 8 bases. The CDR3 is 15 amino acids. V shed 6 bases and J 0 bases; nucleotides not matched to a gene: 6. CDR1 is WNHNN, CDR2 SYGVQD, per germline (reference sequence). CDR3 DNA: TGCGCCAGCAGGTTGGACAGGGCGCTGAACACTGAAGCTTTCTTT. Encoded protein: CASRLDRALNTEAFF.

This clonotype was seen at least ten times. This CDR3 reads CASATDRGEQYF. The CDR3 nucleotides read TGTGCCAGCGCGACTGACCGGGGCGAGCAGTACTTC. The chain combines TRBV13 with TRBJ2-7; weak D call: TRBD2 (5 bases). The CDR3 has 12 amino acids. The V end lost 8 bases, the J end lost 6 bases, and 14 bases lay between the germline ends. Germline CDR1 and CDR2: PRHDT and FYEKMQ (reference sequence).

This clonotype has a handful of counts. The V and J genes are TRBV3-1 and TRBJ2-7; D assignment may be TRBD1 or TRBD2 (5 bases each). The CDR3 consists of 14 residues. The V gene lost 4 bases and the J gene lost 3 bases, with 13 bases spanning the gap. Per germline, CDR1 LGHDT and CDR2 YNNKEL (reference sequence). The CDR3 spells CASSPTGRNYEQYF. In nucleotides, the CDR3 is TGTGCCAGCAGCCCCACGGGACGGAACTACGAGCAGTACTTC.

Many counts were recorded for this clonotype. V gene TRBV5-1 combines with J gene TRBJ2-7, with TRBD1 as a possible D gene (6 bases). Per the germline V gene, CDR1 is SGHRS and CDR2 is YFSETQ. V was pared by 1 base and J by 0 bases, with 17 bases between. This CDR3 has 17 residues. CDR3 bases: TGCGCCAGCAGCTTGTCCGTTATCACAGGGAGCTCCTACGAGCAGTACTTC. Translating it yields CASSLSVITGSSYEQYF.

This clonotype was detected many times. V gene TRBV27 combines with J gene TRBJ2-7, with D uncertain. The CDR3 loop spans 12 amino acids. V was clipped by 3 bases and J by 4 bases, with 7 bases between them. Germline CDR1 MNHEY, CDR2 SMNVEV (reference sequence). The chain's CDR3 is CASSFPGYEQYF. CDR3 bases: TGTGCCAGCAGTTTTCCCGGTTACGAGCAGTACTTC.

This chain joins TRBV6-5 and TRBJ1-6; D not certain. Trimming stripped 4 bases from V and 0 bases from J, with 10 bases between. Germline V lookup: CDR1 MNHEY, CDR2 SVGAGI. This CDR3 comprises 16 residues. This chain's CDR3 is CASSSASSSYNSPLHF. The CDR3 region has the DNA TGTGCCAGCAGTTCCGCCAGTAGCTCCTATAATTCACCCCTCCACTTT.

This chain uses TRBV7-9 with TRBJ1-6; 7 bases are shared with TRBD1. J was trimmed by 10 bases and V by 0 bases; bases with no gene match: 6. CDR1 and CDR2 from the germline V gene are SEHNR and FQNEAQ (reference sequence). The CDR3 runs to 15 residues. CDR3 residues: CASSLAGGGRSPLHF. The CDR3 DNA sequence: TGTGCCAGCAGCTTAGCAGGAGGGGGCAGGTCACCCCTCCACTTT.

This clonotype showed up many times. The chain carries TRBV7-9 and TRBJ2-7; TRBD1 matches at 8 bases. The CDR3 covers 14 residues. Germline CDR1 SEHNR, CDR2 FQNEAQ (reference sequence). With V trimmed by 0 bases and J by 3 bases, 1 base remained unmatched. The CDR3 here is CASSLAGTGYEQYF. CDR3 DNA sequence: TGTGCCAGCAGCTTAGCCGGGACAGGCTACGAGCAGTACTTC.

In this sample, this clonotype turned up a few times. The V gene is TRBV2, the J gene TRBJ2-7, with D perhaps TRBD1 (6 bases). Germline V CDR1 and CDR2: SNHLY, FYNNEI. Trimming took 1 base from V and 2 from J, leaving 15 bases between them. The CDR3 covers 16 residues. The CDR3 sequence: CASSEVYYREPYEQYF. The CDR3 region has the DNA TGTGCCAGCAGTGAAGTGTATTACAGGGAACCCTACGAGCAGTACTTC.

The rearrangement links TRBV27 to TRBJ1-1, with TRBD1 identical over 8 bases. The CDR3 has 13 residues. CDR1 and CDR2 from the germline V gene are MNHEY and SMNVEV (reference sequence). Trimming took 5 bases from V and 12 from J; bases not matched to a gene: 11. The CDR3: CASSPLTGEETFF. The CDR3 DNA sequence: TGTGCCAGCAGTCCGTTGACAGGGGAGGAAACTTTCTTT.

In this sample, this clonotype turned up many times. The chain is built from TRBV29-1 and TRBJ2-1, with 11 bases aligning to TRBD1. The CDR3 has 13 amino acids. With 7 bases clipped from V and 10 bases from J, the junction kept 9 bases outside the gene matches. Germline values: CDR1 SQVTM, CDR2 ANQGSEA. CDR3 DNA sequence: TGCAGCGCCGAAGGGACAGGGGGTGAGGAGCAGTTCTTC. This gives the protein CSAEGTGGEEQFF.

Many counts were recorded for this clonotype. J is TRBJ2-7 and V is TRBV12-3 or TRBV12-4; 7 bases map to TRBD2. The CDR3 consists of 14 residues. V lost 6 bases, J lost 4 bases, and 9 bases stayed unmatched. In nucleotides, the CDR3 is TGTGCCAGCAGCCGCCCGGGACTACCTTACGAGCAGTACTTC. Its protein product is CASSRPGLPYEQYF.

This clonotype appeared many times. The V and J genes are TRBV5-1 and TRBJ2-2, with D unresolved. Looked up from germline, CDR1 is SGHRS and CDR2 is YFSETQ. The CDR3 contains 14 residues. V lost 0 bases to trimming and J lost 6 bases, with 9 bases between them. This chain's CDR3 is CASSLAGWAGELFF. In nucleotides, the CDR3 is TGCGCCAGCAGCTTGGCCGGATGGGCCGGGGAGCTGTTTTTT.